This T cell receptor (beta chain) is drawn from a study of CD8 T cells in ankylosing spondylitis. TCRdb independently ran MiXCR on the 5' RACE reads; one entry per CDR3 protein. The data show 130,000 or so distinct CDR3 sequences, 7% seen once. Germline CDR1 is MNHEY and CDR2 is SMNVEV (reference sequence). The germline V and J ends were trimmed by 10 bases and 0 bases, with 16 bases remaining between them. CDR3 length equals 16 residues. Ten or more counts support this clonotype. This sequence was found in a male donor with ankylosing spondylitis or in good health (not recorded which). Sequencing was performed on blood, either unsorted or a sorted T cell fraction (not recorded which). V and J are TRBV27 and TRBJ2-6; D is perhaps TRBD1 or TRBD2 (5 bases each). CDR3 sequence (DNA): TGTGCCACCTCCGGGACCAAGAGCTCTGGGGCCAACGTCCTGACTTTC. Protein: CATSGTKSSGANVLTF.